This T cell receptor beta chain derives from a study of OX40 agonist ivuxolimab in advanced cancers. V dropped 4 bases and J dropped 1 base, with 10 bases sitting between them. The germline gives CDR1 SEHNR, CDR2 FQNEAQ (reference sequence). The CDR3 covers 14 residues. Sequencing used immunoSEQ multiplex PCR; TCRdb keeps in-frame clones, though not all of them. The repertoire consists of around 47,000 clones, with about nine tenths occurring once and the leading ten covering 11% to 15%. The chain joins TRBV7-9 to TRBJ1-1; no reliable D call. The source material was CD4+ or CD8+ T cells sorted from blood, sampled in a trial of the OX40 agonist ivuxolimab. This TCR came from an adult with an advanced solid tumor such as melanoma, head and neck, liver or kidney cancer. The CDR3, as DNA: TGTGCCAGCAGCTACCAGGACGGGAACACTGAAGCTTTCTTT. Translated, it gives CASSYQDGNTEAFF.